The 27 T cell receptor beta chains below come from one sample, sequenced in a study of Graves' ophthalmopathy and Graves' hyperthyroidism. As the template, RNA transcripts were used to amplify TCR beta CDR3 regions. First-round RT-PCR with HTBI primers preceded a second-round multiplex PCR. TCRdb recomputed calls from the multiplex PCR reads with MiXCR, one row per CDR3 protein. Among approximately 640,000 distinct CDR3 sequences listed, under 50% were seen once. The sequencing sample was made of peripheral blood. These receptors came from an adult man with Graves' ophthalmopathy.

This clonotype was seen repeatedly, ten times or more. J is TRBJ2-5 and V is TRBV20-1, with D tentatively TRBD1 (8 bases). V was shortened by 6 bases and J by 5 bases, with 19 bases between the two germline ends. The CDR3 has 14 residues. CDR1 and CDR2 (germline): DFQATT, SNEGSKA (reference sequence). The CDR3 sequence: CSAAIQGGQETQYF. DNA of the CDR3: TGCAGTGCGGCCATACAGGGGGGGCAGGAGACCCAGTACTTC.

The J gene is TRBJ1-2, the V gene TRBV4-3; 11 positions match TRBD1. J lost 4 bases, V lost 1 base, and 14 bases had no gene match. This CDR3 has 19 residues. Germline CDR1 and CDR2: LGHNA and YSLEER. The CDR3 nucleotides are TGCGCCAGCAGCCAAGGGTTCGGGACAGGGGGATCCTTAGTCTATGGCTACACCTTC. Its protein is CASSQGFGTGGSLVYGYTF.

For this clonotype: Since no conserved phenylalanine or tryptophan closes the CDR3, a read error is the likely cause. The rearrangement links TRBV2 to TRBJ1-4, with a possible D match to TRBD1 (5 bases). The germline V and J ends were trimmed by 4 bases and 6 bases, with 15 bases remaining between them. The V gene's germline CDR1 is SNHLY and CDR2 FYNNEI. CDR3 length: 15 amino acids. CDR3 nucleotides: TGTGCCAGCAGTGGGCAGGGCACGACTGATGAAAAACTGTTTCTT. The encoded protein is CASSGQGTTDEKLFL.

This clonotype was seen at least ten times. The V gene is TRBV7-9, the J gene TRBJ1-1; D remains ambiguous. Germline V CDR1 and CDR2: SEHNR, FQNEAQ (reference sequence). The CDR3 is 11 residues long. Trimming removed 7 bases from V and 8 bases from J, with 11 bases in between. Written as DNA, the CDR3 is TGTGCCAGCAAATCCGGTCTCGAAGCTTTCTTT. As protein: CASKSGLEAFF.

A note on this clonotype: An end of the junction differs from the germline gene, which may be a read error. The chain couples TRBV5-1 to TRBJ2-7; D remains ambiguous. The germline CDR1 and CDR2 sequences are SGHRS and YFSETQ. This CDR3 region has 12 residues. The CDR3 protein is CASSVNFYEQYF. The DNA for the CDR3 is TGTGCCAGCAGCGTTAATTTCTACGAGCAGTACTTC.

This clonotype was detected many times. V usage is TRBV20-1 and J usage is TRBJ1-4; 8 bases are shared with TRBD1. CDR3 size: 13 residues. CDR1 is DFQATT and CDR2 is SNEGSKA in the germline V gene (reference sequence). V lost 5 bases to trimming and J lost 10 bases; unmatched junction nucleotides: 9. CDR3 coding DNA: TGCAGTGCTGAAACAGGGGGAGGGGGAAAACTGTTTTTT. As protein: CSAETGGGGKLFF.

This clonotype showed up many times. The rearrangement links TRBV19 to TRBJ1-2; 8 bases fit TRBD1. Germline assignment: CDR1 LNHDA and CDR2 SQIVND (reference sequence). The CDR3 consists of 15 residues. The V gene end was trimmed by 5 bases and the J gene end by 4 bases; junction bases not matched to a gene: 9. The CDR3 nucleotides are TGTGCCAGTAGTGCGCAGGGGGCGGGGGGCTATGGCTACACCTTC. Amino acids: CASSAQGAGGYGYTF.

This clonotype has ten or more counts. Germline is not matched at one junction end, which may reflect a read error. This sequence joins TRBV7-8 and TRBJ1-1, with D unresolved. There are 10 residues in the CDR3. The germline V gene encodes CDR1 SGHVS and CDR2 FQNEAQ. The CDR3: CASGNSEAFF. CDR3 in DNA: TGTGCCAGCGGAAACAGTGAAGCTTTCTTT.

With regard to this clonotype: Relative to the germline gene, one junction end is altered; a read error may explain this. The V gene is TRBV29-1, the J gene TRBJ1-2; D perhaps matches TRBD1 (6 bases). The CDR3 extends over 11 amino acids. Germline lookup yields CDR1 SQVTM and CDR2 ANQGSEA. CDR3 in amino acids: CSGAGDYGFTF. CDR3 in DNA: TGCAGCGGAGCAGGGGACTATGGCTTCACCTTC.

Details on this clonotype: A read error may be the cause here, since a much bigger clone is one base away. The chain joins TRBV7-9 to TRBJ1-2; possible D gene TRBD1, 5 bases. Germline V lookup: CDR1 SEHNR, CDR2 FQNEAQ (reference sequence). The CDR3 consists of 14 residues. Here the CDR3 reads CARSLVGASYGYTF. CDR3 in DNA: TGTGCCAGAAGCTTGGTAGGGGCCAGCTATGGCTACACCTTC. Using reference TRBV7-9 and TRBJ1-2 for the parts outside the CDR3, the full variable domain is DTGVSQNPRHKITKRGQNVTFRCDPISEHNRLYWYRQTLGQGPEFLTYFQNEAQLEKSRLLSDRFSAERPKGSFSTLEIQRTEQGDSAMYLCARSLVGASYGYTFGSGTRLTVV.

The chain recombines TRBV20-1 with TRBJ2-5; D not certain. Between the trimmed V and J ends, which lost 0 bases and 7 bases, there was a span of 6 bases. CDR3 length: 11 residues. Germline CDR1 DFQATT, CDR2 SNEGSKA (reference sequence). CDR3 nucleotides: TGCAGTGCTAGAGATACCGGGACCCAGTACTTC. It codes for CSARDTGTQYF.

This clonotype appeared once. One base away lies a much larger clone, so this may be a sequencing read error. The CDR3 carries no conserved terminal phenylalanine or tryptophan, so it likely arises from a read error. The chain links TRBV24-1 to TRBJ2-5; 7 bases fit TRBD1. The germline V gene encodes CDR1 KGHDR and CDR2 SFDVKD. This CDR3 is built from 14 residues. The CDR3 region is CASSDGQDQETQYL. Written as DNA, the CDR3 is TGTGCCAGCAGTGATGGACAGGATCAAGAGACCCAGTACCTC.

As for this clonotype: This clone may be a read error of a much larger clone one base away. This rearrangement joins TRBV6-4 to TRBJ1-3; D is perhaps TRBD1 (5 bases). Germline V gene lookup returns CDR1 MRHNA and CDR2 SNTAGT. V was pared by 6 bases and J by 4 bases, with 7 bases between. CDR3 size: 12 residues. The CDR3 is CASRTEGNTIYF. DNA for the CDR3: TGTGCCAGCAGGACAGAAGGAAACACCATATATTTT.

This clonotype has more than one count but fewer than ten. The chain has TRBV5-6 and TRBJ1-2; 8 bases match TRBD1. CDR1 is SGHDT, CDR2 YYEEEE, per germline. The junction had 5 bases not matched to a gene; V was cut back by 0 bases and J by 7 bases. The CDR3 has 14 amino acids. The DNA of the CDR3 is TGTGCCAGCAGCTTGGATACAGGGGGAGGTGGCTACACCTTC. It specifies CASSLDTGGGGYTF.

The CDR3 nucleotides are TGCGCCAGCAGCCAAGATCGGGGAGGGTCAGTTTCACCCCTCCACTTT. Translated: CASSQDRGGSVSPLHF. The J gene is TRBJ1-6, the V gene TRBV4-3; no clear D gene. Germline CDR1 and CDR2: LGHNA and YSLEER. The V gene lost 0 bases and the J gene lost 9 bases, with 15 bases spanning the gap. This CDR3 is built from 16 residues.

The chain's CDR3 is CASSMRESTGELFF. For the CDR3, the DNA is TGTGCCAGTAGTATGCGGGAAAGCACCGGGGAGCTGTTTTTT. The V gene is TRBV19, the J gene TRBJ2-2, with TRBD2 as a possible D gene (6 bases). Per the germline V gene, CDR1 is LNHDA and CDR2 is SQIVND (reference sequence). This CDR3 has 14 amino acids. The V and J ends lost 3 bases and 4 bases respectively, with 9 bases between them.

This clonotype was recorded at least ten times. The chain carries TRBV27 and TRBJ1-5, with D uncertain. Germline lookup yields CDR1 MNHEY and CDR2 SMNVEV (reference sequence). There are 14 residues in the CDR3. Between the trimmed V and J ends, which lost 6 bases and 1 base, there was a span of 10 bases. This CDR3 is CASSDMASNQPQHF. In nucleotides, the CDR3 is TGTGCCAGCAGCGACATGGCAAGCAATCAGCCCCAGCATTTT.

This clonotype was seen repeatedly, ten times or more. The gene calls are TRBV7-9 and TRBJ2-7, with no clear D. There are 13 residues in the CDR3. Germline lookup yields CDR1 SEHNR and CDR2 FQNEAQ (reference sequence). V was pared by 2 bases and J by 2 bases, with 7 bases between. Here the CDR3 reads CASSLQVAYEQYF. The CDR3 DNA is TGTGCCAGCAGCTTACAGGTCGCCTACGAGCAGTACTTC.

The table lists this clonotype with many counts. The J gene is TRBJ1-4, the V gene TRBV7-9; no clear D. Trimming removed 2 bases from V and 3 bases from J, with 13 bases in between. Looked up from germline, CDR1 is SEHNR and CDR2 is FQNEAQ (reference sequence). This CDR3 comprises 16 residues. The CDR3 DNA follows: TGTGCCAGCAGCTTAAACACAGAAAATTCTAATGAAAAACTGTTTTTT. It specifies CASSLNTENSNEKLFF.

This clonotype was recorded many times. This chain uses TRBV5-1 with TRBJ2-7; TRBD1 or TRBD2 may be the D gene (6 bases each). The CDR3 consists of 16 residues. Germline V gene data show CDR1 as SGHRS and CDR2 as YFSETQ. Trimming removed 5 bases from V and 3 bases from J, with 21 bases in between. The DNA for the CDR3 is TGCGCCAGCAGGGCGGGACTGGACAGCCGTTTCTACGAGCAGTACTTC. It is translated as CASRAGLDSRFYEQYF.

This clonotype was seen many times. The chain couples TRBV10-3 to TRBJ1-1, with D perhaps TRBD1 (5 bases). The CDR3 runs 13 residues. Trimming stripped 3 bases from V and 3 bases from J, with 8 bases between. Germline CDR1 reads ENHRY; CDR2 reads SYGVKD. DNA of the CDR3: TGTGCCATCAGTGACGCAGGGTACACTGAAGCTTTCTTT. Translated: CAISDAGYTEAFF.

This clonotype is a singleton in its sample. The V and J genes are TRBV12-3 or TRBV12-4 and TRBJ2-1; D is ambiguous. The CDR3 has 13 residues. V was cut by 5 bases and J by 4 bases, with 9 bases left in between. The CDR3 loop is CASSPSPYNEQFF. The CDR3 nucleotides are TGTGCCAGCAGTCCATCTCCTTACAATGAGCAGTTCTTC.

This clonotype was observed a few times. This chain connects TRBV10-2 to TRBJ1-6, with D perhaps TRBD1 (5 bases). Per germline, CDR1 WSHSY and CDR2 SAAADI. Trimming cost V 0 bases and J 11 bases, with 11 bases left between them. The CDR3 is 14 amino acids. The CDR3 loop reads CASSESIVTAPLHF. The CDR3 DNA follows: TGCGCCAGCAGTGAGTCGATAGTGACAGCACCCCTCCACTTT.

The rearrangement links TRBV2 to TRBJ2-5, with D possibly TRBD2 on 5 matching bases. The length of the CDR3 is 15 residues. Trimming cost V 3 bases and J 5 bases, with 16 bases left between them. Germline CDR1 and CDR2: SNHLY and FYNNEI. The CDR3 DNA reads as TGTGCCAGCAGTGACGGTACTAGGAGTTGGGAGACCCAGTACTTC. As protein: CASSDGTRSWETQYF.

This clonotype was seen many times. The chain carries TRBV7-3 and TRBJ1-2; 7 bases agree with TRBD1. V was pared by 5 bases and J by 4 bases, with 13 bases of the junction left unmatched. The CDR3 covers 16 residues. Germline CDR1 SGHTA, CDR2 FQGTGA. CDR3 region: CASSPMGQTGGYGYTF. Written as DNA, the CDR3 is TGTGCCAGCAGCCCTATGGGACAGACTGGGGGCTATGGCTACACCTTC.

As DNA, the CDR3 is TGCAGCGTTGAAGATCCGGACATTGCTAACTATGGCTACACCTTC. It specifies CSVEDPDIANYGYTF. This sequence joins TRBV29-1 and TRBJ1-2, with a weak D call TRBD1 (5 bases). This CDR3 is 15 amino acids long. Trimming pared 0 bases from V and 0 bases from J, leaving 11 bases between. CDR1 SQVTM and CDR2 ANQGSEA come from the germline V gene.

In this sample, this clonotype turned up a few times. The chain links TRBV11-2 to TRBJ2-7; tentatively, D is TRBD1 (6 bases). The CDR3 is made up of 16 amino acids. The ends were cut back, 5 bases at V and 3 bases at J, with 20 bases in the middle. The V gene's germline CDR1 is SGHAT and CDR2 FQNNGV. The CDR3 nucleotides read TGTGCCAGCAGCGCAGGGACATATACTACTCGCTACGAGCAGTACTTC. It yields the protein CASSAGTYTTRYEQYF.